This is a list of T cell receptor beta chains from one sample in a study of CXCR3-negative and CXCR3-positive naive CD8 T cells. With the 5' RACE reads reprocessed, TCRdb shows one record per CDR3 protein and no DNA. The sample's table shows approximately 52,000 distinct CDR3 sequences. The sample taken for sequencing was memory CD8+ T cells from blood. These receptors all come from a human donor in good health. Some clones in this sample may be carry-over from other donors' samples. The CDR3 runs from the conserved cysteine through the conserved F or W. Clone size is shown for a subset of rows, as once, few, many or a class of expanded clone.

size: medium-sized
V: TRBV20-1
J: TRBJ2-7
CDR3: CSARDGGHDSYEQYF

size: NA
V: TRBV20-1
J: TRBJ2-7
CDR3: CSAITGGYEQYF

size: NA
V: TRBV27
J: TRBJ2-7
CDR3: CASSEGTPGGEQYF

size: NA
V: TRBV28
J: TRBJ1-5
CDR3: CASSYSLAARQPQHF

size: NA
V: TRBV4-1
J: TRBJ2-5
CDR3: CASSLWQIQETQYF

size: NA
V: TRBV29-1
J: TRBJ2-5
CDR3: CSVETGLDQETQYF

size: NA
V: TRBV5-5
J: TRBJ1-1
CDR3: CASSPWRNTEAFF

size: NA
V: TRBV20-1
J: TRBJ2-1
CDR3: CSATARESSYNEQFF

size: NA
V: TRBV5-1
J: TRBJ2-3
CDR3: CASSPTPPGRGGRTDTQYF

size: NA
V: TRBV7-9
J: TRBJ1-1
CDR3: CASRQSGPDRGRGNTEAFF

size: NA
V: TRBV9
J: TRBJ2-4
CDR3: CASSEQGSAKNIQYF

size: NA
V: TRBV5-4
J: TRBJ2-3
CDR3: CASSLIADTQYF

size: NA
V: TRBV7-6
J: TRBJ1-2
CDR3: CASSLGDFYGYTF

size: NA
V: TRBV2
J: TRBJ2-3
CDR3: CASSPGPEQGTDTQYF

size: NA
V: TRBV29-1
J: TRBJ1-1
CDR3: CSVGAGYPSSTEAFF

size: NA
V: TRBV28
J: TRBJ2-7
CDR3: CASSFTGWSYEQYF

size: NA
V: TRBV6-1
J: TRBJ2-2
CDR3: CASLLGRFPGELFF

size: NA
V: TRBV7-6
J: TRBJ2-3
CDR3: CASSPTPAGGIPSTDTQYF

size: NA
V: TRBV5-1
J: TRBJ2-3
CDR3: CASSSKRSTDTQYF

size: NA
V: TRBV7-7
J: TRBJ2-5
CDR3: CASSNVETQYF

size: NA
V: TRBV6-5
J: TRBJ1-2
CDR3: CASSYGQGGGYTF

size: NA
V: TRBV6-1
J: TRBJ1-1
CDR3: CASTPGGWTEAFF

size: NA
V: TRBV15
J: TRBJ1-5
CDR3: CATSREDRRGNQPQHF

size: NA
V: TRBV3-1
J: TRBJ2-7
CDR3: CASSQESTSGSVYEQYF

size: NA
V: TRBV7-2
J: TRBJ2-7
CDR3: CASRRGDEQYF

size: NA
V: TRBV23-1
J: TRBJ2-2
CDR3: CASSQSGTLNTGELFF

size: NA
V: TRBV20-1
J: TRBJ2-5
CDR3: CSARDGETQYF

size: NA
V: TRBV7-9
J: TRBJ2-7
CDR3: CASSFGISYEQYF

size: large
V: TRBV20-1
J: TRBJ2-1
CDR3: CSAPREGDYNEQFF

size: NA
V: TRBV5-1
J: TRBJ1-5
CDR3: CASSIQGGQQPQHF

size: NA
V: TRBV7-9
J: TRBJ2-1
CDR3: CASSLESSYNEQFF

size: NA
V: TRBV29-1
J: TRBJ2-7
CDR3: CSVGGARGQTYEQYF

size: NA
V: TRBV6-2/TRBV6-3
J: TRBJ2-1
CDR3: CASEPIRDNNNEQFF

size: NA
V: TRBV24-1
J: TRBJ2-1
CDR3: CATSGGQASYNEQFF

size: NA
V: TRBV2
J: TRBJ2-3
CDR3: CASSEGTTSTDTQYF

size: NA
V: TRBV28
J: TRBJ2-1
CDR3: CASSFARRSNEQFF

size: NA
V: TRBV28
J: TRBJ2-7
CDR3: CASSFGYYEQYF

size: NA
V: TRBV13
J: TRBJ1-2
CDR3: CASSITNGANYGYTF

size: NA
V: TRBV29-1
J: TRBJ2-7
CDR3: CSVLGGSVEQYF

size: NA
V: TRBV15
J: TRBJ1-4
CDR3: CATSPRTGGGEKLFF

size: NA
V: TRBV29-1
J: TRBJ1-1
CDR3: CSALTAMNTEAFF

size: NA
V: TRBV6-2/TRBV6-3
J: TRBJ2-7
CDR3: CASSYSAYEQYF